This note documents a single T cell receptor (beta chain) sequence. This sample was included in a study of STAT5B mutations in CD4+ large granular lymphocyte leukemia. Only in-frame clones appear in the TCRdb table, and some are missing; sequencing was by immunoSEQ multiplex PCR. The repertoire holds about 24,000 clones, with approximately 75% as singletons. The CDR3 sequence is 13 residues long. After removal of 6 bases from V and 1 base from J, the junction contained 2 bases not matched to a gene. CDR1 is GTSNPN and CDR2 is SVGIG in the germline V gene (reference sequence). This receptor was taken from a human donor in good health. The sample comprised CD4+ T cells from blood buffy coats. The J gene is TRBJ2-3, the V gene TRBV30; the match to TRBD2 covers 9 bases. CDR3 loop: CACIAGGTDTQYF. DNA of the CDR3: TGTGCCTGCATAGCGGGGGGCACAGATACGCAGTATTTT. Using reference TRBV30 and TRBJ2-3 for the parts outside the CDR3, the full variable domain is SQTIHQWPATLVQPVGSPLSLECTVEGTSNPNLYWYRQAAGRGLQLLFYSVGIGQISSEVPQNLSASRPQDRQFILSSKKLLLSDSGFYLCACIAGGTDTQYFGPGTRLTVL.